This TCR beta chain is from a study of T cell responses to AZD1222 COVID-19 vaccine. The V and J ends lost 5 bases and 4 bases respectively, with 10 bases between them. The CDR3 has 13 amino acids. Germline V gives CDR1 WNHNN, CDR2 SYGVQD (reference sequence). Comment on this clone: Antigen unknown.

Overall study findings and caveats: Spike as a whole was targeted by vaccine-associated CD4 TCRs, dominant at 160-218 and 743-854. Close to half of all spike-specific TCRs reportedly target regions of the variants that are unmutated.

Some clones are missing from TCRdb's copy, which holds only in-frame ones; the method was immunoSEQ multiplex PCR. The sample carries 70,000 or so clones, approximately 87% recorded once. The sequence was obtained from an adult who received the AZD1222 COVID-19 vaccine. Material: peripheral blood, obtained 28 days after the second AZD1222 dose. This chain connects TRBV10-1 to TRBJ2-3; maybe TRBD1 (5 bases). Written as DNA, the CDR3 is TGCGCCAGCAGTTTTCAGGGTTCAGATACGCAGTATTTT. This gives the protein CASSFQGSDTQYF.